This TCR beta chain was sequenced for a study of T cells after posttransplantation cyclophosphamide. Study conclusions and caveats: Recipient CMV seropositivity and CMV reactivation strongly tracked TRB clonality. Donor-recipient repertoire similarity was low at 1-2 months, rising over year one.

Peripheral blood was collected from the related graft donor on the marrow donation day. Germline V gene data show CDR1 as SQVTM and CDR2 as ANQGSEA. V was pared by 5 bases and J by 2 bases, with 13 bases between. The CDR3 length is 13 residues. Only in-frame clones appear in the TCRdb table, and some are missing; sequencing was by immunoSEQ multiplex PCR. The sample contains 28,000 or so clones, 86% of which appear only once. With regard to this clone: Its cognate antigen is unknown.

This chain links TRBV29-1 with TRBJ2-7; possible D gene TRBD1, 5 bases. Source material: PBMCs. The clonotype comes from a man aged 45 to 65. The CDR3 spells CSVKGSLPYEQYF. DNA for the CDR3: TGCAGCGTTAAGGGGTCCCTCCCCTACGAGCAGTACTTC.